This entry lists 10 T cell receptor beta chains sequenced from one sample in a study of cytomegalovirus exposure and HLA in healthy donors. Data came from immunoSEQ multiplex PCR; TCRdb stores just in-frame clones and leaves some out. Here the sample spans 100,000 to 150,000 clones, roughly 91% being singletons. The specimen was PBMCs. These receptors were taken from a man aged 25-45 years in good health and CMV-seronegative.

The gene calls are TRBV5-5 and TRBJ2-5; D is unresolved. This CDR3 is built from 13 residues. Trimming took off 1 base at V and 0 bases at J, with 4 bases between the two ends. CDR1 and CDR2 (germline): SGHKS, YYEKEE (reference sequence). CDR3 loop: CASSLWHQETQYF. CDR3 DNA: TGTGCCAGCAGCTTGTGGCACCAAGAGACCCAGTACTTC. Combining the CDR3 with reference TRBV5-5 and TRBJ2-5 gives the whole variable domain DAGVTQSPTHLIKTRGQQVTLRCSPISGHKSVSWYQQVLGQGPQFIFQYYEKEERGRGNFPDRFSARQFPNYSSELNVNALLLGDSALYLCASSLWHQETQYFGPGTRLLVL.

The J gene is TRBJ1-4, the V gene TRBV27; no clear D gene. This CDR3 contains 14 residues. Germline V CDR1 and CDR2: MNHEY, SMNVEV (reference sequence). V was cut by 3 bases and J by 8 bases, with 13 bases left in between. As DNA, the CDR3 is TGTGCCAGCAGTTTGACTCCAAAGAGGGAAAAACTGTTTTTT. Amino acids: CASSLTPKREKLFF.

The chain has TRBV10-3 and TRBJ2-6; D is unresolved. The CDR3 contains 16 residues. Per germline, CDR1 ENHRY and CDR2 SYGVKD. Trimming cost V 7 bases and J 0 bases, with 13 bases left between them. The CDR3 here is CAITPGPNSGANVLTF. DNA of the CDR3: TGTGCCATCACTCCAGGCCCCAACTCTGGGGCCAACGTCCTGACTTTC.

V usage is TRBV9 and J usage is TRBJ2-3; D gene uncertain. The V end lost 3 bases, the J end lost 2 bases, and 10 bases lay between the germline ends. The CDR3 length is 14 residues. The germline gives CDR1 SGDLS, CDR2 YYNGEE. CDR3 DNA sequence: TGTGCCAGCAGCGCCGATAGAGTCACAGATACGCAGTATTTT. Translated, it gives CASSADRVTDTQYF.

There are a few counts of this clone. The chain joins TRBV2 to TRBJ1-5, with 10 nucleotides matching TRBD1. There are 17 residues in the CDR3. J lost 7 bases, V lost 7 bases, and 16 bases had no gene match. The germline V gene has CDR1 SNHLY and CDR2 FYNNEI. CDR3 in DNA: TGTGCCAGCACCCAACAACTATCCCGACAGGGGGCACAGCCCCAGCATTTT. Its protein is CASTQQLSRQGAQPQHF.

This clone was seen repeatedly, ten times or more. CDR3 loop: CASSQYRWNTEAFF. CDR3 nucleotides: TGCGCCAGCAGCCAGTACAGGTGGAACACTGAAGCTTTCTTT. The chain joins TRBV4-3 to TRBJ1-1; TRBD1 is a possible D gene (5 bases). CDR1 and CDR2 (germline): LGHNA, YSLEER. V shed 3 bases and J shed 1 base, with 9 bases lying between them. The length of the CDR3 is 14 residues.

The chain employs TRBV19 and TRBJ2-3, with 7 bases aligning to TRBD2. This CDR3 is built from 17 residues. CDR1 and CDR2 from the germline V gene are LNHDA and SQIVND (reference sequence). With V trimmed by 7 bases and J by 0 bases, 13 bases remained unmatched. The CDR3 here is CASKPLFERGSTDTQYF. CDR3 sequence (DNA): TGTGCCAGTAAGCCCCTGTTCGAGCGGGGAAGCACAGATACGCAGTATTTT.

The rearrangement uses TRBV9 and TRBJ1-3; 7 positions match TRBD1. The CDR3 is made up of 17 amino acids. CDR1 and CDR2 (germline): SGDLS, YYNGEE. Losses at the gene ends were 2 bases for V and 0 bases for J; bases not matched to a gene: 8. CDR3 coding DNA: TGTGCCAGCAGCGTCGCCCCGGGACAGACCTCTGGAAACACCATATATTTT. Its protein is CASSVAPGQTSGNTIYF.

The table lists this clone with a count of one. This sequence joins TRBV19 and TRBJ2-3; perhaps TRBD2 as D (6 bases). The CDR3 contains 13 residues. V was clipped by 7 bases and J by 4 bases, with 12 bases between them. Germline CDR1 LNHDA, CDR2 SQIVND (reference sequence). For the CDR3, the DNA is TGTGCCAGTACCCTCCCGGGGGCAGATACGCAGTATTTT. It translates to CASTLPGADTQYF.

This clone was picked up a small number of times. The chain is built from TRBV15 and TRBJ1-1; no reliable D call. Trimming removed 5 bases at V and 1 base at J, with 14 bases between. CDR3 size: 15 residues. Per germline, CDR1 LNHNV and CDR2 YYDKDF (reference sequence). CDR3 bases: TGTGCCACCAGCTGGGATAAGGGAGAGAACACTGAAGCTTTCTTT. It codes for CATSWDKGENTEAFF.